The entry below gives a single T cell receptor beta chain sequence along with its context. Its antigen is unidentified. The entry originates in a study of T cell responses to AZD1222 COVID-19 vaccine. Here immunoSEQ multiplex PCR was the method, and the copy in TCRdb shows in-frame clones only, minus some. Among under 170,000 clones, roughly 90% were seen once, and the ten largest hold more than 3%. Study findings and constraints: A mostly white British donor set with more females was recruited, and clonal diversity was possibly underestimated. Within unmutated variant regions lay the reported targets of nearly half of spike-specific TCRs. Spike was spanned by vaccine-associated CD4 TCRs, with dominance at 160-218 and 743-854.

The sample consisted of peripheral blood, taken 28 days after the second AZD1222 dose. This receptor was obtained from an adult who received the AZD1222 COVID-19 vaccine.

Here the CDR3 DNA reads TGTGCCAGTAGTGCAGCGCAGGGGTATGGCTACACCTTC. It codes for CASSAAQGYGYTF. V is TRBV19 and J is TRBJ1-2; a weak D match, TRBD1 (6 bases). The germline V gene encodes CDR1 LNHDA and CDR2 SQIVND (reference sequence). V was pared by 5 bases and J by 5 bases, with 12 bases between. The CDR3 covers 13 residues.